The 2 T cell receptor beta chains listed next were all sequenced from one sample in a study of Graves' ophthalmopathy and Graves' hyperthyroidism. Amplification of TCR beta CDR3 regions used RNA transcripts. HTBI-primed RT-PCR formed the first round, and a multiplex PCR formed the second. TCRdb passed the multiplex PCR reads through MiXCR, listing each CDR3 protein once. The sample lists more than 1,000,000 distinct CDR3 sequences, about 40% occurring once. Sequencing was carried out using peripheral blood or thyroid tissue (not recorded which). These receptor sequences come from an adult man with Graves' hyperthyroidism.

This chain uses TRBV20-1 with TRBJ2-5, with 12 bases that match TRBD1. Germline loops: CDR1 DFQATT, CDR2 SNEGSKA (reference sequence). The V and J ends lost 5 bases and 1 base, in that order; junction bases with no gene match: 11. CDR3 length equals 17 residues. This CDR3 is CSARRDRGLRSQETQYF. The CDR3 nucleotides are TGCAGTGCTCGACGGGACAGGGGGCTTCGGAGCCAAGAGACCCAGTACTTC.

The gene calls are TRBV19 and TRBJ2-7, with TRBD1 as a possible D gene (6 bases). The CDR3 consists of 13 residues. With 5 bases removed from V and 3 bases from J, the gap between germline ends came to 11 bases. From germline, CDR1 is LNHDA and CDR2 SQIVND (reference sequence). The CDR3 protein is CASSASGDYEQYF. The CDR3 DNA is TGTGCCAGTAGTGCCTCAGGGGACTACGAGCAGTACTTC.